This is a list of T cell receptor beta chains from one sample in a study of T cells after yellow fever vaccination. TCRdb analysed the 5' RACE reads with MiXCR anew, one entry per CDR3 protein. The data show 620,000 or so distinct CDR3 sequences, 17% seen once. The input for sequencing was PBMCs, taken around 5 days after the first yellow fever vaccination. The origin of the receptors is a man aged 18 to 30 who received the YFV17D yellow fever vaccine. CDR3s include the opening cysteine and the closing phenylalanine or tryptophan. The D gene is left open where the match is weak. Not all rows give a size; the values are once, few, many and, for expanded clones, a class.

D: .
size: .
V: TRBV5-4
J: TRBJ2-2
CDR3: CASSPSGAGNTGELFF
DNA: TGTGCCAGCAGCCCGAGTGGAGCAGGGAACACCGGGGAGCTGTTTTTT

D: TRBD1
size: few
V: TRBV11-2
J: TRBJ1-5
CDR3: CASSLIRDSLIPSPQHF
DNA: TGTGCCAGCAGCCTGATCCGGGACAGCTTAATCCCATCGCCCCAGCATTTT

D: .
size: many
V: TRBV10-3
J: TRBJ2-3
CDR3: CAIRNYPTSTDTQYF
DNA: TGTGCCATCAGGAATTACCCGACGAGCACAGATACGCAGTATTTT

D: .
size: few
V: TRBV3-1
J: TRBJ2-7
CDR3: CASSQGTADVYEQYF
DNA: TGTGCCAGCAGCCAAGGGACGGCGGATGTCTACGAGCAGTACTTC

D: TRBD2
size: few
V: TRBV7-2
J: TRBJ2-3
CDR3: CASSLERGSTDTQYF
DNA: TGTGCCAGCAGCTTGGAGCGGGGGAGCACAGATACGCAGTATTTT

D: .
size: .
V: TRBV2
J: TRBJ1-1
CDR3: CASHTEAFF
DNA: TGTGCCAGTCACACTGAAGCTTTCTTT

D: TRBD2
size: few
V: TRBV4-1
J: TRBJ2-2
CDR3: CASSQWGGENTGELFF
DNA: TGCGCCAGCAGCCAGTGGGGGGGGGAGAACACCGGGGAGCTGTTTTTT

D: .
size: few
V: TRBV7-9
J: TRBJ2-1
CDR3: CASSLGAVDNEQFF
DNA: TGTGCCAGCAGCTTGGGGGCAGTTGACAATGAGCAGTTCTTC

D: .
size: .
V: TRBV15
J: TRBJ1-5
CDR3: CATSRVGNSNQPQHF
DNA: TGTGCCACCAGCAGAGTGGGAAATAGCAATCAGCCCCAGCATTTT

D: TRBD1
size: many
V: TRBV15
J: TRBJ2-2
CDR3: CATSRNRGSGELFF
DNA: TGTGCCACCAGCAGAAACAGGGGGTCCGGGGAGCTGTTTTTT

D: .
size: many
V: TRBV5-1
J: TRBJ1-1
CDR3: CASSFRENTEAFF
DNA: TGCGCCAGCAGCTTCCGAGAGAACACTGAAGCTTTCTTT

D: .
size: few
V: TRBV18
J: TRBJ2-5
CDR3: CASSPPGPATQYF
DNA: TGTGCCAGCTCACCACCGGGACCGGCAACCCAGTACTTC

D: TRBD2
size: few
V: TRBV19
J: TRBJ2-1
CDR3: CASSMGGTSGNNEQFF
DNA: TGTGCCAGTAGTATGGGTGGGACTAGCGGGAACAATGAGCAGTTCTTC

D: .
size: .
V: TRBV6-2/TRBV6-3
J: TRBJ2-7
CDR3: CASSYLPHEQYF
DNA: TGTGCCAGCAGTTACTTACCGCACGAGCAGTACTTC

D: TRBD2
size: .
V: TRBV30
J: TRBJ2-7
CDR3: CAWSDRLAGAGRGEQYF
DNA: TGTGCCTGGAGTGACCGGCTAGCGGGGGCCGGGAGGGGGGAGCAGTACTTC

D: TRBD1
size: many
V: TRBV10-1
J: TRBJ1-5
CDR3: CASSEGGDQPQHF
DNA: TGCGCCAGCAGTGAAGGGGGCGATCAGCCCCAGCATTTT

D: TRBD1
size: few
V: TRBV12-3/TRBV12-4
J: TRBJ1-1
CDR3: CASSPSGTGTEAFF
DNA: TGTGCCAGCAGTCCCTCCGGGACAGGGACTGAAGCTTTCTTT

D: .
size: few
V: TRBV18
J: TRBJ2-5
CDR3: CASSSSGGRQTQYF
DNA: TGTGCCAGCTCATCATCCGGGGGCAGGCAGACCCAGTACTTC

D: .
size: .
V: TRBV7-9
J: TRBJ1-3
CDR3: CASSPTGSTGNTIYF
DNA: TGTGCCAGCAGCCCCACGGGCTCGACCGGAAACACCATATATTTT

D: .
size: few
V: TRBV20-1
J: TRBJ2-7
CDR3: CSASSWTAYEQYF
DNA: TGCAGTGCTAGTTCCTGGACTGCCTACGAGCAGTACTTC

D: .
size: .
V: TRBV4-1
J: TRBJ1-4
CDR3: CASSQGQANNEKLFF
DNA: TGCGCCAGCAGCCAAGGACAGGCGAATAATGAAAAACTGTTTTTT

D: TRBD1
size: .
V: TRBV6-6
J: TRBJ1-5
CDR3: CASSDGTGPFLF
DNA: TGTGCCAGCAGTGACGGGACAGGCCCCTTTCTTTTT

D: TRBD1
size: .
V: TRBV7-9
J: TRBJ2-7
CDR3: CASSSPAGGYEQYF
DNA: TGTGCCAGCAGCTCACCAGCAGGGGGCTACGAGCAGTACTTC

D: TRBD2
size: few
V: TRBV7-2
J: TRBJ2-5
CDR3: CASSFTSGAILETQYF
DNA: TGTGCCAGCAGCTTTACTAGCGGGGCCATATTGGAGACCCAGTACTTC

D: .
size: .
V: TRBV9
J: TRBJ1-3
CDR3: CASSIWGKAGNTIYF
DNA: TGTGCCAGCAGCATCTGGGGTAAGGCTGGAAACACCATATATTTT

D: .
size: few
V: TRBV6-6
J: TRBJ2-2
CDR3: CASSYGITRELFF
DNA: TGTGCCAGCAGTTACGGCATCACAAGGGAGCTGTTTTTT

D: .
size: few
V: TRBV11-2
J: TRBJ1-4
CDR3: CASSSIRIGGEKLFF
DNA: TGTGCCAGCAGCTCCATTCGGATCGGCGGCGAAAAACTGTTTTTT

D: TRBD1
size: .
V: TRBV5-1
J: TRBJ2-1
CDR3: CASSLRTGARVNEQFF
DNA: TGCGCCAGCAGCTTAAGGACAGGGGCCCGTGTAAATGAGCAGTTCTTC

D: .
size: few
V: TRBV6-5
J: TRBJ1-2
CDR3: CASSYSSLGGGYTF
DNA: TGTGCCAGCAGTTACTCGAGTCTGGGGGGTGGCTACACCTTC

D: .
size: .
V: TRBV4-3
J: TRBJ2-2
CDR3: CASSHSQYPSEGEELFF
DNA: TGCGCCAGCAGCCATTCCCAGTATCCTAGTGAAGGGGAGGAGCTGTTTTTT

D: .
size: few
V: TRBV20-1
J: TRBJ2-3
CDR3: CSARTPRRTDTQYF
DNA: TGCAGTGCACGGACTCCCCGCCGCACAGATACGCAGTATTTT

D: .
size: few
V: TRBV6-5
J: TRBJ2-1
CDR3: CASSYGGPPYNEQFF
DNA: TGTGCCAGCAGTTACGGGGGGCCACCGTACAATGAGCAGTTCTTC

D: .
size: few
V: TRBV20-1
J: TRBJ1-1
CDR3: CSALQDLEAFF
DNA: TGCAGTGCGCTGCAGGACCTGGAAGCTTTCTTT

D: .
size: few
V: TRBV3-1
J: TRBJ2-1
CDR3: CASSQGTPNEQFF
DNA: TGTGCCAGCAGCCAAGGCACCCCCAATGAGCAGTTCTTC

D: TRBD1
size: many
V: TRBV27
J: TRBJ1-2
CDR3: CASSLRGNYGYTF
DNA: TGTGCCAGCAGCCTCAGGGGGAACTATGGCTACACCTTC

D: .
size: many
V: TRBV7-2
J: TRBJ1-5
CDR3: CASSLDRVGQPQHF
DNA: TGTGCCAGCAGCTTAGACAGGGTTGGTCAGCCCCAGCATTTT

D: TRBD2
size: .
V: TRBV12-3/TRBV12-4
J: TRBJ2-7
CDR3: CASSYTPGLAGGSSYEQYF
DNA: TGTGCCAGCAGTTACACCCCGGGACTAGCGGGGGGGAGCTCCTACGAGCAGTACTTC

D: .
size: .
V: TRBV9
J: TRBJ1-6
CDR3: CASSVMRDPSKNSPLHF
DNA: TGTGCCAGCAGCGTAATGAGGGATCCTAGTAAGAATTCACCCCTCCACTTT

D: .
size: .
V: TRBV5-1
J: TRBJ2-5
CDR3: CASSLYSGTRVSYF
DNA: TGCGCCAGCAGCTTGTACTCCGGGACCCGGGTATCTTACTTC

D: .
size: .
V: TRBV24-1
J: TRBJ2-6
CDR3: CATSAAPGGSGANVLTF
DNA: TGTGCCACCAGTGCTGCCCCTGGGGGGTCTGGGGCCAACGTCCTGACTTTC